This T cell receptor beta chain was captured in a study of blood T cells in healthy people across ages. Around 10 milliliters of peripheral blood were drawn from each donor. Isolating PBMCs gave at least 6 million of these cells per sample. The germline V and J ends were trimmed by 1 base and 0 bases, with 9 bases remaining between them. This CDR3 is 15 amino acids long. Germline loops: CDR1 DFQATT, CDR2 SNEGSKA (reference sequence). Using a J-beta primer mix together with a sample-barcoded 5' primer, a second PCR was run for 7 to 11 cycles. TCRdb itself ran the 5' RACE reads through MiXCR, one entry per CDR3 protein. The sample consists of 780,000 or so distinct CDR3 sequences, about 25% of them appearing once. These data also formed part of another study, on T cells of mothers and their children. From that report: Per mother, over 9.5 million TCR beta CDR3 reads were obtained; per child, approximately 3 million. Related mother and child pairs showed slightly greater overlap (not significant) than unrelated pairs did.

Sequenced sample: blood. This chain connects TRBV20-1 to TRBJ1-4; D unresolved. The clonotype comes from a boy aged 5-17 years in good health. The CDR3 here is CSARVLSATNEKLFF. CDR3 coding DNA: TGCAGTGCTAGAGTACTTAGTGCAACTAATGAAAAACTGTTTTTT.